What follows are 12 T cell receptor beta chains derived from one specimen sequenced in a study of T cell changes during pregnancy in multiple sclerosis. Assay used: immunoSEQ multiplex PCR; TCRdb lists only in-frame clones, some missing. This sample has about 100,000 clones, with almost 95% found just once. Sequenced material: peripheral blood, taken before pregnancy. Receptors were obtained from a female donor with multiple sclerosis, enrolled in a pregnancy study.

J is TRBJ1-4 and V is TRBV7-9; D gene uncertain. Germline lookup yields CDR1 SEHNR and CDR2 FQNEAQ (reference sequence). The CDR3 totals 16 residues. V gave up 2 bases and J gave up 4 bases, with 14 bases separating them. The CDR3, as DNA: TGTGCCAGCAGCTTAAAACGCGGGGTGGATAATGAAAAACTGTTTTTT. Protein sequence: CASSLKRGVDNEKLFF.

The chain joins TRBV6-6 to TRBJ2-5, with 7 bases matching TRBD2. Germline V lookup: CDR1 MNHNY, CDR2 SVGAGI (reference sequence). The CDR3 totals 14 residues. Trimming removed 2 bases from V and 5 bases from J; junction bases left unmatched: 5. The DNA of the CDR3 is TGTGCCAGCAGTTACGGGAGGGCCGTGGAGACCCAGTACTTC. It translates to CASSYGRAVETQYF.

The chain uses TRBV27 and TRBJ1-1; TRBD1 agrees at 7 bases. CDR1 and CDR2 (germline): MNHEY, SMNVEV (reference sequence). CDR3 length equals 14 residues. V shed 6 bases and J 8 bases; nucleotides not matched to a gene: 12. The CDR3 nucleotides read TGTGCCAGCAGAATTCGGACAGGATCTACCGAAGCTTTCTTT. This sequence encodes CASRIRTGSTEAFF.

This sequence joins TRBV15 and TRBJ2-1; 9 bases map to TRBD2. Trimming cost V 5 bases and J 5 bases; bases outside gene matches: 10. Germline V lookup: CDR1 LNHNV, CDR2 YYDKDF (reference sequence). This CDR3 spans 16 amino acids. DNA for the CDR3: TGTGCCACCAGCGGCGATAGCGGGAGAGGGAACAATGAGCAGTTCTTC. It encodes CATSGDSGRGNNEQFF.

This chain connects TRBV7-3 to TRBJ2-2; tentatively, D is TRBD2 (6 bases). CDR1 and CDR2 (germline): SGHTA, FQGTGA. V was trimmed by 2 bases and J by 5 bases, leaving 9 bases between them. There are 14 residues in the CDR3. The CDR3 region is CASSLGGATGELFF. Written as DNA, the CDR3 is TGTGCCAGCAGCTTAGGCGGGGCTACCGGGGAGCTGTTTTTT.

The chain is built from TRBV5-1 and TRBJ2-7; the D gene is possibly TRBD2 (6 bases). Trimming removed 4 bases from V and 0 bases from J, with 14 bases in between. There are 15 residues in the CDR3. The germline CDR1 and CDR2 sequences are SGHRS and YFSETQ. For the CDR3, the DNA is TGCGCCAGCAGCGCGGGGACGGCCCACTCCTACGAGCAGTACTTC. It specifies CASSAGTAHSYEQYF.

A single count supports this clone. CDR3 sequence: CAFQNQGAVSEKLFF. CDR3 sequence (DNA): TGTGCCTTTCAGAATCAGGGGGCGGTGAGTGAAAAACTGTTTTTT. This chain links TRBV30 with TRBJ1-4; 8 bases fit TRBD1. V trimming: 7 bases; J trimming: 7 bases; junction bases outside the gene matches: 14. Germline V gene lookup returns CDR1 GTSNPN and CDR2 SVGIG (reference sequence). CDR3 length equals 15 residues. Supplemented by reference TRBV30 and TRBJ1-4, the full variable domain reads SQTIHQWPATLVQPVGSPLSLECTVEGTSNPNLYWYRQAAGRGLQLLFYSVGIGQISSEVPQNLSASRPQDRQFILSSKKLLLSDSGFYLCAFQNQGAVSEKLFFGSGTQLSVL.

V is TRBV4-1 and J is TRBJ2-3, with TRBD1 as a possible D gene (5 bases). Between the trimmed V and J ends, which lost 0 bases and 8 bases, there was a span of 18 bases. Per the germline V gene, CDR1 is MGHRA and CDR2 is YSYEKL. The CDR3 runs to 16 residues. The CDR3 reads CASSQDLRGPEGTQYF. CDR3 DNA sequence: TGCGCCAGCAGCCAAGATCTTAGGGGCCCCGAAGGTACGCAGTATTTT.

V is TRBV7-8 and J is TRBJ2-4; TRBD1 matches at 8 bases. CDR3 length: 15 amino acids. J lost 9 bases, V lost 2 bases, and 9 bases had no gene match. Germline CDR1 is SGHVS and CDR2 is FQNEAQ. CDR3 residues: CASSLSRTGSSIQYF. The CDR3 coding sequence is TGTGCCAGCAGCTTATCTCGGACAGGGTCAAGCATTCAGTACTTC.

CDR3 sequence: CASSYGQTADTQYF. The CDR3 region has the DNA TGTGCCAGCAGTTACGGCCAGACTGCAGATACGCAGTATTTT. J is TRBJ2-3 and V is TRBV27; no reliable D call. There are 14 residues in the CDR3. V lost 4 bases, J lost 4 bases, and 12 bases lay in between. CDR1 MNHEY and CDR2 SMNVEV come from the germline V gene (reference sequence).

The chain uses TRBV29-1 and TRBJ1-2; 7 bases agree with TRBD1. Trimming cost V 7 bases and J 6 bases; bases outside gene matches: 8. Germline V gives CDR1 SQVTM, CDR2 ANQGSEA. There are 12 residues in the CDR3. The CDR3 nucleotides are TGCAGCGGGGGGGACAGCAGTCATGGCTACACCTTC. Its protein is CSGGDSSHGYTF.

This chain joins TRBV30 and TRBJ2-3, with D unresolved. V was cut by 4 bases and J by 4 bases, with 18 bases left in between. The CDR3 sequence is 15 residues long. Germline CDR1 and CDR2: GTSNPN and SVGIG (reference sequence). In DNA, the CDR3 is TGTGCCTGGAACTTGGTGAGAAAACGGGCAGATACGCAGTATTTT. It translates to CAWNLVRKRADTQYF.